The 15 T cell receptor beta chains below all came from one sample that was sequenced in a study of blood T cells in healthy people across ages. The use of a sample-barcoded 5' primer and a J-beta primer mix characterized a second PCR of about 7 to 12 cycles. Using its own MiXCR run on the 5' RACE reads, TCRdb lists one record per CDR3 protein. The profile shows approximately 960,000 distinct CDR3 sequences, roughly 29% of them singletons. This same sample was also taken into another study, of T cells of mothers and their children.

The sample comprised blood. The receptor set was obtained from a woman aged 35 to 49 in good health.

This sequence joins TRBV20-1 and TRBJ2-1, with D possibly TRBD2 on 6 matching bases. The CDR3 loop spans 15 amino acids. Trimming stripped 5 bases from V and 5 bases from J, with 19 bases between. Germline CDR1 is DFQATT and CDR2 is SNEGSKA (reference sequence). CDR3 DNA: TGCAGTGCTCTCTCACCCTCGGGAGCTCACAATGAGCAGTTCTTC. Encoded protein: CSALSPSGAHNEQFF.

The chain uses TRBV12-3 or TRBV12-4 and TRBJ2-7, with D perhaps matching TRBD1 (5 bases). The DNA matches TRBJ2-4 better at its end, which makes the J call doubtful. The CDR3 runs 13 residues. The CDR3, as DNA: TGTGCCAGCAGCGGACAATTTGTGAGCATTCAGTACTTC. This codes for CASSGQFVSIQYF.

There are many counts of this clonotype. The V and J genes are TRBV12-3 or TRBV12-4 and TRBJ2-7, with 10 bases lining up with TRBD1. V lost 5 bases, J lost 5 bases, and 6 bases stayed unmatched. The CDR3 is 14 amino acids. DNA for the CDR3: TGTGCCAGCAGTCTTGGACAGGGGGGCCACGAGCAGTACTTC. Amino acids: CASSLGQGGHEQYF.

About this clonotype itself: A much larger clone differs from this one at a single base, so this may be a read error. This chain links TRBV4-1 with TRBJ2-7; D perhaps matches TRBD2 (5 bases). From germline, CDR1 is MGHRA and CDR2 YSYEKL. V was pared by 4 bases and J by 10 bases, with 20 bases between. The CDR3 loop spans 14 amino acids. The CDR3 coding sequence is TGCGCCAGCAGCCCCGGCTGGGGAGAGGAGGCCCAGTACTTC. This codes for CASSPGWGEEAQYF.

In its sample, this clonotype was seen many times. The chain links TRBV5-1 to TRBJ2-3; 7 nucleotides align to TRBD2. The V gene's germline CDR1 is SGHRS and CDR2 YFSETQ. V shed 4 bases, J shed 1 base, and the junction held 21 bases outside the gene matches. The CDR3 contains 20 residues. This CDR3 reads CASSGLPPPNSGLRTDTQYF. In DNA, the CDR3 is TGCGCCAGCAGCGGGTTACCCCCTCCGAATAGCGGGCTCCGCACAGATACGCAGTATTTT.

This clonotype was picked up a small number of times. The rearrangement joins TRBV15 to TRBJ2-6; D gene unclear. The CDR3 is 17 amino acids. The ends were cut back, 0 bases at V and 0 bases at J, with 9 bases in the middle. Germline V gives CDR1 LNHNV, CDR2 YYDKDF (reference sequence). CDR3 in DNA: TGTGCCACCAGCAGAGAGGCACGGAACTCTGGGGCCAACGTCCTGACTTTC. Its translation: CATSREARNSGANVLTF.

As regards this clonotype: Compared with germline, one end of the junction differs, possibly owing to a read error. The gene calls are TRBV6-5 and TRBJ1-2; D not resolved. The CDR3 loop spans 14 amino acids. CDR1 MNHEY and CDR2 SVGAGI come from the germline V gene. For the CDR3, the DNA is TGTACCAGCACCAACCGGGTTGGAGAAGATGGCTACACCTTC. This codes for CTSTNRVGEDGYTF.

In its sample, this clonotype was seen a few times. V usage is TRBV9 and J usage is TRBJ2-5; 12 nucleotides match TRBD2. CDR1 and CDR2 from the germline V gene are SGDLS and YYNGEE. V trimming: 4 bases; J trimming: 2 bases; junction bases outside the gene matches: 9. The CDR3 is 17 amino acids. The CDR3 sequence is CASSPLSGLAGQETQYF. In DNA, the CDR3 is TGTGCCAGCAGCCCACTCTCCGGACTAGCGGGGCAAGAGACCCAGTACTTC.

The V gene is TRBV27, the J gene TRBJ2-3; the D is unclear. The length of the CDR3 is 15 residues. The V end was cut by 0 bases, the J end by 0 bases, with 7 bases between. Germline V gene sequence: CDR1 MNHEY, CDR2 SMNVEV (reference sequence). CDR3 loop: CASSLSPSSTDTQYF. In DNA form, the CDR3 reads TGTGCCAGCAGTTTATCACCCTCTAGCACAGATACGCAGTATTTT.

The chain joins TRBV28 to TRBJ1-2, with D unresolved. The CDR3 contains 13 residues. V was pared by 6 bases and J by 2 bases, with 10 bases between. Per the germline V gene, CDR1 is MDHEN and CDR2 is SYDVKM. As DNA, the CDR3 is TGTGCCAGCAGCCCTGTACGGAACTATGGCTACACCTTC. Translation: CASSPVRNYGYTF.

This clonotype turned up a few times. The rearrangement joins TRBV5-1 to TRBJ2-3; D remains ambiguous. The CDR3 consists of 15 residues. The V gene lost 4 bases and the J gene lost 1 base, with 13 bases spanning the gap. The germline V gene encodes CDR1 SGHRS and CDR2 YFSETQ. CDR3 DNA sequence: TGCGCCAGCAGCCCGGATCGGCTCCGCACAGATACGCAGTATTTT. Protein sequence: CASSPDRLRTDTQYF.

In its sample, this clonotype was seen a few times. The chain employs TRBV5-1 and TRBJ1-5; 8 bases agree with TRBD1. Trimming took 3 bases from V and 2 from J; bases not matched to a gene: 7. There are 16 residues in the CDR3. Germline loops: CDR1 SGHRS, CDR2 YFSETQ. The CDR3 DNA sequence: TGCGCCAGCAGCTCAGTCAGGGGGCAGGGCAATCAGCCCCAGCATTTT. Its translation: CASSSVRGQGNQPQHF.

The chain uses TRBV29-1 and TRBJ2-4, with 7 bases aligning to TRBD1. J lost 13 bases, V lost 6 bases, and 12 bases had no gene match. Germline values: CDR1 SQVTM, CDR2 ANQGSEA. The length of the CDR3 is 12 residues. The CDR3 sequence: CSVRTGYNEQYF. CDR3 sequence (DNA): TGCAGCGTCCGGACAGGTTACAATGAGCAGTACTTC.

At least ten counts were recorded for this clonotype. V is TRBV5-1 and J is TRBJ2-6; D not certain. Trimming removed 2 bases at V and 0 bases at J, with 18 bases between. Germline loops: CDR1 SGHRS, CDR2 YFSETQ. This CDR3 has 19 amino acids. CDR3 protein: CASSLNQQSPFSGANVLTF. CDR3 in DNA: TGCGCCAGCAGCTTAAATCAACAGTCGCCATTCTCTGGGGCCAACGTCCTGACTTTC. Full variable domain (rest looked up from reference TRBV5-1 and TRBJ2-6): KAGVTQTPRYLIKTRGQQVTLSCSPISGHRSVSWYQQTPGQGLQFLFEYFSETQRNKGNFPGRFSGRQFSNSRSEMNVSTLELGDSALYLCASSLNQQSPFSGANVLTFGAGSRLTVL.

The rearrangement links TRBV10-3 to TRBJ1-5; D may be TRBD1 (5 bases). The germline V and J ends were trimmed by 7 bases and 6 bases, with 13 bases remaining between them. The CDR3 loop spans 13 amino acids. Germline assignment: CDR1 ENHRY and CDR2 SYGVKD. CDR3 DNA: TGTGCCATCAATACGGGGGAGTTTCAGCCCCAGCATTTT. It yields the protein CAINTGEFQPQHF.